These T cell receptor beta chains were read from a single sample in a study of shared clonotypes between healthy human individuals. Using immunoSEQ multiplex PCR, the repertoire was profiled, and TCRdb retains in-frame clones only, with some absent. Among around 440,000 clones listed, roughly four fifths were seen once. Sequenced input: PBMCs. Receptors originate from a woman aged 40 to 50 in good health. Some clones in this sample may be carry-over from other donors' samples. Each CDR3 is given with its conserved first and last residue. A D gene is named only where the DNA matches it firmly. Where a row states a size, it is once, few, many or the class of an expanded clone; other rows omit it.

>NA|TRBJ2-7|NA|TRBV18
CASSSSQGNYEQYF
TGTGCCAGCTCATCTTCCCAGGGGAACTACGAGCAGTACTTC
>NA|TRBJ2-2|NA|TRBV2
CASSAVGGELFF
TGTGCCAGCAGTGCGGTTGGCGGGGAGCTGTTTTTT
>NA|TRBJ2-6|NA|TRBV10-1
CASRQGPSGANVLTF
TGCGCCAGCAGACAGGGTCCTTCTGGGGCCAACGTCCTGACTTTC
>NA|TRBJ1-3|NA|TRBV7-3
CASSTGQPDSGNTIYF
TGTGCCAGCAGCACCGGACAGCCCGACTCTGGAAACACCATATATTTT
>NA|TRBJ2-7|TRBD2|TRBV6-4
CASSRATSGPEQYF
TGTGCCAGCAGTCGTGCCACTAGCGGGCCCGAGCAGTACTTC
>few|TRBJ1-5|NA|TRBV4-3
CASSQDLSQPQHF
TGCGCCAGCAGCCAAGATCTCAGTCAGCCCCAGCATTTT
>once|TRBJ2-7|NA|TRBV2
CASRTPGLEQYF
TGTGCCAGCAGGACTCCCGGGCTCGAGCAGTACTTC
>once|TRBJ2-3|NA|TRBV5-1
CASSPAGRWEDTQYF
TGCGCCAGCAGCCCAGCGGGCCGTTGGGAAGATACGCAGTATTTT
>NA|TRBJ2-5|NA|TRBV5-1
CASSLLSQGQETQYF
TGCGCCAGCAGCTTGCTCAGCCAGGGCCAAGAGACCCAGTACTTC
>NA|TRBJ1-5|TRBD1|TRBV28
CASSRTGRGPYVRPQHF
TGTGCCAGCAGCAGGACAGGGAGAGGTCCCTATGTTCGGCCCCAGCATTTT
>NA|TRBJ2-7|TRBD2|TRBV6-6
CASSSPGLAGYEQYF
TGTGCCAGCAGTTCCCCCGGGCTAGCGGGCTACGAGCAGTACTTC
>NA|TRBJ1-3|NA|TRBV30
CAWSVRAGNTIYF
TGTGCCTGGAGTGTACGGGCTGGAAACACCATATATTTT
>NA|TRBJ2-1|NA|TRBV4-2
CASSQATGTGSYNEQFF
TGTGCCAGCAGCCAAGCGACCGGGACTGGGAGCTACAATGAGCAGTTCTTC
>NA|TRBJ2-7|NA|TRBV30
CAWSVGVLREQYF
TGTGCCTGGAGTGTTGGTGTTCTGCGCGAGCAGTACTTC
>NA|TRBJ2-6|TRBD2|TRBV5-1
CASSLDPAGGSGANVLTF
TGCGCCAGCAGCTTGGATCCAGCGGGAGGATCTGGGGCCAACGTCCTGACTTTC
>NA|TRBJ2-7|NA|TRBV28
CASSLGERVEQYF
TGTGCCAGCAGTTTGGGTGAAAGGGTTGAGCAGTACTTC
>NA|TRBJ2-7|NA|TRBV27
CASSFRLGLEQYF
TGTGCCAGCAGTTTTAGGTTGGGACTCGAGCAGTACTTC
>once|TRBJ1-1|NA|TRBV29-1
CSGHGVLNTEAFF
TGCAGCGGTCATGGGGTATTGAACACTGAAGCTTTCTTT
>few|TRBJ2-6|NA|TRBV23-1
CASSERGVPSGANVLTF
TGCGCCAGCAGTGAGAGGGGAGTTCCCTCTGGGGCCAACGTCCTGACTTTC
>NA|TRBJ1-5|NA|TRBV6-1
CASLGRGKRNQPQHF
TGTGCCAGCCTTGGCAGGGGCAAGAGGAATCAGCCCCAGCATTTT
>once|TRBJ2-6|TRBD1|TRBV6-5
CASSPTGAGANVLTF
TGTGCCAGCAGTCCTACAGGGGCAGGGGCCAACGTCCTGACTTTC
>NA|TRBJ2-7|NA|TRBV27
CASSPTTEVLRYEQYF
TGTGCCAGCAGTCCAACCACGGAGGTCTTACGTTACGAGCAGTACTTC
>few|TRBJ1-2|TRBD1|TRBV28
CASSFSRGSGGYTF
TGTGCCAGCAGTTTCTCCAGGGGGAGCGGTGGCTACACCTTC
>NA|TRBJ2-1|NA|TRBV4-2
CASSQVPVNEQFF
TGTGCCAGCAGCCAAGTCCCTGTCAATGAGCAGTTCTTC
>NA|TRBJ1-1|NA|TRBV2
CASSESRNTEAFF
TGTGCCAGCAGTGAGTCAAGGAACACTGAAGCTTTCTTT
>NA|TRBJ2-7|NA|TRBV11-2
CASSLQLSYEQYF
TGTGCCAGCAGCTTACAGTTGTCCTACGAGCAGTACTTC
>NA|TRBJ1-4|NA|TRBV30
CAWSVGVVGEKLFF
TGTGCCTGGAGTGTGGGTGTGGTAGGTGAAAAACTGTTTTTT
>NA|TRBJ2-7|NA|TRBV7-3
CASSLGLQSEQYF
TGTGCCAGCAGCTTAGGACTACAAAGCGAGCAGTACTTC